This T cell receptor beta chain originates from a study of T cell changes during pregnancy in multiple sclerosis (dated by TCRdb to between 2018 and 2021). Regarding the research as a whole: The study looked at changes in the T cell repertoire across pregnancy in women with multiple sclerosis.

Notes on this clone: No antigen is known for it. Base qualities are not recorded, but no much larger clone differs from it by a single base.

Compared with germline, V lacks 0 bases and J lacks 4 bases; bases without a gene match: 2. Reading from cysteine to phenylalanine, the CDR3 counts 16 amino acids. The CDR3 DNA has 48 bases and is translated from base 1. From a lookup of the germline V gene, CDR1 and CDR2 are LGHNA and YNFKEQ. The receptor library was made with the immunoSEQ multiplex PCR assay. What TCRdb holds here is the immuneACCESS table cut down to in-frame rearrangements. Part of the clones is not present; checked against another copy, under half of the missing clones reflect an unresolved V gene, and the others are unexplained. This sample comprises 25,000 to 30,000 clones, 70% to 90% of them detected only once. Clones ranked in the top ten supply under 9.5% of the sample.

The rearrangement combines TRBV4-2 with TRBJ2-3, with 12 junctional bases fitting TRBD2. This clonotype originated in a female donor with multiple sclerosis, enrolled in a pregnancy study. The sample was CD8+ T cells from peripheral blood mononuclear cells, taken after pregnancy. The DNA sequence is TGTGCCAGCAGCCAAGATCTAGCGGGGGGGCCAGATACGCAGTATTTT. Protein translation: CASSQDLAGGPDTQYF.